The clone carrying this T cell receptor (beta chain) has just a few counts. The antigen remains unidentified. TCRdb reprocessed the RT-PCR reads with MiXCR, giving one entry per CDR3 protein. In the table there are hundreds of thousands of distinct CDR3 sequences, approximately 15% of which are singletons. The CDR3 is made up of 16 amino acids. Per the germline V gene, CDR1 is SGHRS and CDR2 is YFSETQ. Trimming stripped 3 bases from V and 0 bases from J, with 13 bases between. The data belong to a study of response to subunit inactivated influenza vaccine. Regarding the study as a whole: The study's authors posited that every seasonal influenza vaccination enlists few new T cells.

The receptor comes from a man in his fifties or sixties who received an inactivated influenza vaccine. Source: PBMCs from blood, taken around two weeks before vaccination. This chain connects TRBV5-1 to TRBJ2-1; D is unclear. The chain's CDR3 is CASSSPSFSSYNEQFF. CDR3 bases: TGCGCCAGCAGCTCGCCCTCGTTTAGCTCCTACAATGAGCAGTTCTTC.